The clone carrying this TCR beta chain appeared a few times. Its specificity is not known. This entry comes from a study of identical twins. With 5 bases clipped from V and 8 bases from J, the junction kept 7 bases outside the gene matches. Per germline, CDR1 DFQATT and CDR2 SNEGSKA (reference sequence). The CDR3 spans 15 residues. Broader study findings: Out-of-frame alpha sequences shared by twins showed excess low generation probability. A lower insertion count was a feature of abundant cord blood beta clonotypes, with no such feature in memory repertoires. Partly confounded zero-insertion analyses could result from invariant MAIT and iNKT cells.

A universal primer site was added by template switching, and unique molecular identifiers were carried by the cDNA. TCRdb reanalysed the 5' RACE reads using MiXCR and keeps one entry per CDR3 protein. The table records under 300,000 distinct CDR3 sequences, 9.5% to 15% of them present only once. In addition, the sample was reused for a study of yellow fever vaccine responses in identical twins.

The sequence came from a woman between 18 and 29 years old in good health. Sequenced sample: memory (CD45RO+) T cells sorted from blood. This sequence joins TRBV20-1 and TRBJ2-2; 14 bases fit TRBD2. The CDR3 coding sequence is TGCAGTGCTCGCGGACTAGCGGGAGGCAGGGGGGAGCTGTTTTTT. Protein sequence: CSARGLAGGRGELFF.